One and the same sample provided the 22 T cell receptor beta chains below, sequenced in a study of cytomegalovirus exposure and HLA in healthy donors. Clones were sequenced by immunoSEQ multiplex PCR, and TCRdb holds only the in-frame ones, with some missing. The table has 130,000 or so clones, about 90% seen once. Source material: PBMCs. The receptors were sampled from a young man in good health and CMV-seronegative.

This clone was seen only once. This sequence joins TRBV2 and TRBJ2-3; TRBD2 aligns across 7 bases. CDR1 and CDR2 (germline): SNHLY, FYNNEI. Trimming cost V 6 bases and J 8 bases; bases outside gene matches: 5. There are 12 residues in the CDR3. The CDR3: CASSYTSVTQYF. CDR3 nucleotides: TGTGCCAGCAGCTACACTAGCGTTACGCAGTATTTT.

This chain uses TRBV5-1 with TRBJ1-6; D not resolved. The CDR3 covers 18 residues. Germline loops: CDR1 SGHRS, CDR2 YFSETQ. Trimming stripped 3 bases from V and 0 bases from J, with 16 bases between. The CDR3 region is CASSYDLQRSSYNSPLHF. CDR3 bases: TGCGCCAGCAGCTATGACTTACAACGAAGCTCCTATAATTCACCCCTCCACTTT. Full variable domain (outside the CDR3, taken from reference TRBV5-1 and TRBJ1-6): KAGVTQTPRYLIKTRGQQVTLSCSPISGHRSVSWYQQTPGQGLQFLFEYFSETQRNKGNFPGRFSGRQFSNSRSEMNVSTLELGDSALYLCASSYDLQRSSYNSPLHFGNGTRLTVT.

This chain connects TRBV5-4 to TRBJ1-3, with TRBD1 as a possible D gene (5 bases). Trimming pared 3 bases from V and 0 bases from J, leaving 10 bases between. This CDR3 is built from 15 residues. CDR1 SGHNT and CDR2 YYREEE come from the germline V gene (reference sequence). CDR3 sequence reads: CASSSGLGSGNTIYF. The CDR3 nucleotides read TGTGCCAGCAGCTCGGGACTGGGCTCTGGAAACACCATATATTTT.

The chain carries TRBV5-1 and TRBJ1-4; D is ambiguous. The V gene's germline CDR1 is SGHRS and CDR2 YFSETQ. The CDR3 consists of 22 residues. The V and J ends lost 3 bases and 0 bases respectively, with 30 bases between them. The CDR3 DNA reads as TGCGCCAGCAGCTCCCATTCAAGGGATCCCACCTTACCGGGGACAACTAATGAAAAACTGTTTTTT. Amino acid sequence: CASSSHSRDPTLPGTTNEKLFF.

The chain joins TRBV19 to TRBJ2-3, with TRBD1 as a possible D gene (6 bases). The CDR3 spans 17 residues. Germline V CDR1 and CDR2: LNHDA, SQIVND (reference sequence). The V end lost 5 bases, the J end lost 0 bases, and 18 bases lay between the germline ends. In DNA form, the CDR3 reads TGTGCCAGTAGTGCCCGCATCAGGGGCCTTAGCACAGATACGCAGTATTTT. Translating gives CASSARIRGLSTDTQYF. Full variable domain (remainder filled in from reference TRBV19 and TRBJ2-3): DGGITQSPKYLFRKEGQNVTLSCEQNLNHDAMYWYRQDPGQGLRLIYYSQIVNDFQKGDIAEGYSVSREKKESFPLTVTSAQKNPTAFYLCASSARIRGLSTDTQYFGPGTRLTVL.

The chain couples TRBV5-6 to TRBJ1-6; D may be TRBD1 (5 bases). The CDR3 has 12 amino acids. The germline gives CDR1 SGHDT, CDR2 YYEEEE. Trimming took 0 bases from V and 14 from J, leaving 9 bases between them. CDR3 loop: CASSLDRTALHF. CDR3 DNA sequence: TGTGCCAGCAGCTTGGACAGGACGGCCCTCCACTTT.

The chain couples TRBV6-1 to TRBJ2-5; maybe TRBD1 (6 bases). CDR3 length equals 14 residues. The germline V gene has CDR1 MNHNS and CDR2 SASEGT. Trimming took off 8 bases at V and 1 base at J, with 14 bases between the two ends. The CDR3 spells CASVTPGVQETQYF. DNA for the CDR3: TGTGCCAGCGTGACCCCAGGGGTCCAAGAGACCCAGTACTTC.

This clone was counted once. This sequence joins TRBV5-1 and TRBJ2-3; 9 nucleotides line up with TRBD2. V gave up 6 bases and J gave up 2 bases; unmatched junction bases: 16. Germline V lookup: CDR1 SGHRS, CDR2 YFSETQ. The CDR3 totals 18 residues. The CDR3 loop reads CASTELPGAGGITDTQYF. CDR3 nucleotide sequence: TGCGCCAGCACCGAACTCCCTGGAGCGGGGGGTATCACAGATACGCAGTATTTT.

This chain connects TRBV7-2 to TRBJ2-3; 10 nucleotides line up with TRBD2. The germline V gene has CDR1 SGHTA and CDR2 FQGNSA. CDR3 size: 15 residues. Losses at the gene ends were 4 bases for V and 1 base for J; bases not matched to a gene: 2. The CDR3: CASSSGTSGTDTQYF. Here the CDR3 DNA reads TGTGCCAGCAGCTCGGGGACTAGCGGCACAGATACGCAGTATTTT.

This clone was counted ten times or more. J is TRBJ1-2 and V is TRBV6-5, with 9 nucleotides matching TRBD1. This CDR3 region has 13 residues. Germline trimming cut 6 bases from V and 4 bases from J; bases unmatched to any gene: 3. The germline CDR1 and CDR2 sequences are MNHEY and SVGAGI. In nucleotides, the CDR3 is TGTGCCAGCAGCTTGACAGGGGGCTATGGCTACACCTTC. Amino acid sequence: CASSLTGGYGYTF.

The J gene is TRBJ2-1, the V gene TRBV11-2; D might be TRBD2 (5 bases). The CDR3 spans 13 residues. The germline V and J ends were trimmed by 0 bases and 13 bases, with 13 bases remaining between them. CDR1 is SGHAT, CDR2 FQNNGV, per germline. For the CDR3, the DNA is TGTGCCAGCAGCTTAGATCGAGCGAGGGAACAGTTCTTC. Translating gives CASSLDRAREQFF.

The V gene is TRBV7-6, the J gene TRBJ2-3; TRBD2 matches at 9 bases. V was clipped by 4 bases and J by 1 base; unmatched bases: 3. Germline V gene lookup returns CDR1 SGHVS and CDR2 FNYEAQ. The CDR3 runs 15 residues. CDR3 protein: CASSSGGGGTDTQYF. The CDR3 DNA reads as TGTGCCAGCAGCTCTGGCGGGGGGGGCACAGATACGCAGTATTTT.

The CDR3 sequence: CASSLVAGDTQYF. The DNA of the CDR3 is TGCGCCAGCAGCTTGGTAGCGGGGGATACGCAGTATTTT. The chain uses TRBV5-1 and TRBJ2-3; the match to TRBD2 covers 8 bases. The CDR3 totals 13 residues. The germline V gene has CDR1 SGHRS and CDR2 YFSETQ. V gave up 0 bases and J gave up 6 bases; unmatched junction bases: 0. The whole variable domain, remainder taken from reference TRBV5-1 and TRBJ2-3, is KAGVTQTPRYLIKTRGQQVTLSCSPISGHRSVSWYQQTPGQGLQFLFEYFSETQRNKGNFPGRFSGRQFSNSRSEMNVSTLELGDSALYLCASSLVAGDTQYFGPGTRLTVL.

The chain combines TRBV5-6 with TRBJ1-2, with TRBD1 as a possible D gene (5 bases). CDR3 size: 15 residues. Trimming removed 0 bases at V and 1 base at J, with 10 bases between. CDR1 is SGHDT and CDR2 is YYEEEE in the germline V gene. The CDR3 sequence: CASSLGRGVNYGYTF. CDR3 DNA: TGTGCCAGCAGCTTGGGGCGGGGGGTTAACTATGGCTACACCTTC.

V usage is TRBV6-5 and J usage is TRBJ2-3; 9 bases line up with TRBD1. The CDR3 totals 16 residues. CDR1 and CDR2 from the germline V gene are MNHEY and SVGAGI. Trimming cost V 2 bases and J 3 bases; bases outside gene matches: 6. The CDR3 DNA sequence: TGTGCCAGCAGTTACAACCCGGGACAGGGAACAGATACGCAGTATTTT. It is translated as CASSYNPGQGTDTQYF.

Of note for this clone: The junction departs from germline at one end; a sequencing error may be responsible. This chain connects TRBV7-7 to TRBJ2-1; tentatively, D is TRBD2 (5 bases). The CDR3 spans 15 residues. Per germline, CDR1 SSHAT and CDR2 FNYEAQ (reference sequence). CDR3 nucleotides: TGTGCTAGCAGCCCGCAAGCGAGGGCCAACAATGAGCAGTTCTTC. This gives the protein CASSPQARANNEQFF.

CDR3 DNA sequence: TGCGCCAGCAGCCCGGTCCCGGGAAATTCACCCCTCCACTTT. Its protein product is CASSPVPGNSPLHF. The chain couples TRBV4-1 to TRBJ1-6; D is undetermined. The CDR3 has 14 amino acids. Trimming took off 4 bases at V and 7 bases at J, with 11 bases between the two ends. Germline CDR1 is MGHRA and CDR2 is YSYEKL.

The chain links TRBV6-5 to TRBJ1-5, with a weak D call TRBD1 (5 bases). Germline-derived CDR1 and CDR2 are MNHEY and SVGAGI. The CDR3 loop spans 15 amino acids. The germline V and J ends were trimmed by 3 bases and 3 bases, with 12 bases remaining between them. The CDR3 region has the DNA TGTGCCAGCAGTTATAAGGGGACTTCCAATCAGCCCCAGCATTTT. It encodes CASSYKGTSNQPQHF.

This rearrangement joins TRBV5-4 to TRBJ2-7; 7 nucleotides line up with TRBD1. CDR3 length equals 14 residues. Germline assignment: CDR1 SGHNT and CDR2 YYREEE (reference sequence). J lost 2 bases, V lost 3 bases, and 5 bases had no gene match. CDR3 in amino acids: CASSSGQATYEQYF. For the CDR3, the DNA is TGTGCCAGCAGCTCCGGACAGGCCACCTACGAGCAGTACTTC.

The chain joins TRBV18 to TRBJ2-1, with 8 bases lining up with TRBD2. The CDR3 contains 16 residues. Germline assignment: CDR1 KGHSH and CDR2 LQKENI. J lost 8 bases, V lost 0 bases, and 9 bases had no gene match. The CDR3 here is CASSPPLWRGVDEQFF. The CDR3 region has the DNA TGTGCCAGCTCACCACCCCTCTGGCGGGGGGTCGATGAGCAGTTCTTC.

The chain recombines TRBV28 with TRBJ2-7; 7 nucleotides match TRBD1. Germline values: CDR1 MDHEN, CDR2 SYDVKM. Trimming took 9 bases from V and 2 from J; bases not matched to a gene: 10. The CDR3 sequence is 14 residues long. The DNA for the CDR3 is TGTGCCAGTGTAGGGACAGTGGAGCCCTACGAGCAGTACTTC. Protein sequence: CASVGTVEPYEQYF.

The chain carries TRBV12-5 and TRBJ2-7; D is unclear. The CDR3 has 13 amino acids. V was shortened by 3 bases and J by 6 bases, with 12 bases between the two germline ends. Germline CDR1 and CDR2: LGHNT and FRNRAP. The CDR3 loop is CASGFGTNGEQYF. DNA for the CDR3: TGTGCTAGTGGTTTTGGTACTAATGGCGAGCAGTACTTC.